This T cell receptor (beta chain) originates from a study of blood T cell repertoires in COVID-19. Study details: From T cells, B-cell-depleted T cells, or PBMCs came the material, which was cDNA or gDNA.

Authors' methods: Nucleated cell counts were estimated from reference gene primer amplification. Using immunoSEQ multiplex PCR, the repertoire was profiled, and TCRdb retains in-frame clones only, with some absent. That table supplies the V and J calls and clone size; D and trimming were determined from the DNA. The data show 200,000 to 250,000 clones, with approximately 90% seen just once and approximately 12% held by the top ten. The CDR3 consists of 13 residues. V was shortened by 6 bases and J by 3 bases, with 9 bases between the two germline ends. Per germline, CDR1 MNHEY and CDR2 SMNVEV (reference sequence).

This sequence originates from a woman aged 18-30 years who had recovered from COVID-19. The chain is built from TRBV27 and TRBJ2-1; no clear D gene. Sequenced: peripheral blood. DNA of the CDR3: TGTGCCAGCAGCCCCGGTTTCTACAATGAGCAGTTCTTC. This gives the protein CASSPGFYNEQFF.